Shown below are 27 T cell receptor beta chains from a single sample sequenced in a study of blood T cell repertoires in COVID-19. The assay was immunoSEQ multiplex PCR, and TCRdb's table has in-frame clones only and misses some. This table has a few hundred thousand clones, roughly four fifths appearing once. The sample comprised PBMCs or T cells enriched from blood (not recorded which). These receptor sequences come from a woman aged 50 to 60 who had recovered from COVID-19.

This clone has a single count. The rearrangement joins TRBV25-1 to TRBJ1-4, with D possibly TRBD1 on 5 matching bases. From germline, CDR1 is MGHDK and CDR2 SYGVNS. The CDR3 totals 15 residues. The V end lost 3 bases, the J end lost 1 base, and 9 bases lay between the germline ends. The CDR3 protein is CASSDRVRTNEKLFF. The CDR3 DNA sequence: TGTGCCAGCAGTGACAGGGTGAGAACTAATGAAAAACTGTTTTTT.

In this sample, this clone turned up once. J is TRBJ1-4 and V is TRBV9, with 8 positions matching TRBD1. This CDR3 spans 15 amino acids. CDR1 is SGDLS, CDR2 YYNGEE, per germline. The V segment lost 4 bases and the J segment 5 bases; nucleotides outside the gene matches: 7. CDR3 nucleotide sequence: TGTGCCAGCAGCCCCCGACAGGGGATCAATGAAAAACTGTTTTTT. Translating gives CASSPRQGINEKLFF.

V gene TRBV18 combines with J gene TRBJ1-6; D remains ambiguous. The germline CDR1 and CDR2 sequences are KGHSH and LQKENI. CDR3 size: 13 residues. Trimming left V 3 bases short and J 8 bases short, with 8 bases between. The CDR3 reads CASSPSRDSPLHF. The DNA for the CDR3 is TGTGCCAGCTCACCCTCCCGGGATTCACCCCTCCACTTT.

The chain combines TRBV24-1 with TRBJ1-2; possibly TRBD1 for D (5 bases). The germline V gene encodes CDR1 KGHDR and CDR2 SFDVKD. The V end lost 5 bases, the J end lost 4 bases, and 19 bases lay between the germline ends. The CDR3 is made up of 16 amino acids. The CDR3 nucleotides are TGTGCCACCAGTGGTGTTTTGGCGGGGGGGATCTATGGCTACACCTTC. Translation: CATSGVLAGGIYGYTF.

This chain uses TRBV5-1 with TRBJ2-7; a possible D gene is TRBD2 (6 bases). V was trimmed by 0 bases and J by 4 bases, leaving 14 bases between them. From germline, CDR1 is SGHRS and CDR2 YFSETQ. CDR3 size: 15 residues. As DNA, the CDR3 is TGCGCCAGCAGCTTGGTAGGCGGAGGGACGTACGAGCAGTACTTC. Translated: CASSLVGGGTYEQYF. Complete variable domain (other parts from reference TRBV5-1 and TRBJ2-7): KAGVTQTPRYLIKTRGQQVTLSCSPISGHRSVSWYQQTPGQGLQFLFEYFSETQRNKGNFPGRFSGRQFSNSRSEMNVSTLELGDSALYLCASSLVGGGTYEQYFGPGTRLTVT.

This chain links TRBV13 with TRBJ2-5; a possible D gene is TRBD2 (6 bases). CDR3 length: 15 residues. The germline gives CDR1 PRHDT, CDR2 FYEKMQ (reference sequence). V shed 4 bases and J shed 3 bases, with 15 bases lying between them. DNA of the CDR3: TGTGCCAGCAGCTCGGGGGTCCCTCTGGAAGAGACCCAGTACTTC. It codes for CASSSGVPLEETQYF.

The CDR3 region is CASSHQGTGSTDTQYF. The CDR3 DNA sequence: TGTGCCAGCAGCCATCAAGGGACAGGTAGCACAGATACGCAGTATTTT. The chain is built from TRBV3-1 (or the pseudogene TRBV3-2) and TRBJ2-3; the match to TRBD1 covers 8 bases. The trim removed 3 bases at V and 0 bases at J, leaving 5 bases unmatched. Germline V gene data show CDR1 as LGHDT and CDR2 as YNNKEL (reference sequence). This CDR3 is 16 amino acids long.

In its sample, this clone was seen a few times. V gene TRBV4-2 combines with J gene TRBJ2-2; no definite D call. V gave up 4 bases and J gave up 0 bases, with 9 bases separating them. Germline-derived CDR1 and CDR2 are LGHNA and YNFKEQ. This CDR3 spans 15 amino acids. The CDR3 reads CASSRAGPNTGELFF. CDR3 coding DNA: TGTGCCAGCAGCCGGGCCGGCCCGAACACCGGGGAGCTGTTTTTT.

The V gene is TRBV7-9, the J gene TRBJ1-1; D may be TRBD1 (6 bases). Germline CDR1 is SEHNR and CDR2 is FQNEAQ (reference sequence). V was shortened by 4 bases and J by 1 base, with 7 bases between the two germline ends. This CDR3 has 13 amino acids. CDR3 amino acids: CASSSGQNTEAFF. CDR3 nucleotides: TGTGCCAGCAGCTCGGGACAGAACACTGAAGCTTTCTTT. Together with reference TRBV7-9 and TRBJ1-1, the CDR3 gives the full variable domain: DTGVSQNPRHKITKRGQNVTFRCDPISEHNRLYWYRQTLGQGPEFLTYFQNEAQLEKSRLLSDRFSAERPKGSFSTLEIQRTEQGDSAMYLCASSSGQNTEAFFGQGTRLTVV.

The V and J genes are TRBV3-1 (or the pseudogene TRBV3-2) and TRBJ1-2; D call uncertain. The CDR3 totals 13 residues. V lost 5 bases and J lost 6, with 13 bases in between. Per germline, CDR1 LGHDT and CDR2 YNNKEL (reference sequence). Here the CDR3 DNA reads TGTGCCAGCAGCGACGGCCCCGGGGATGGCTACACCTTC. Its translation: CASSDGPGDGYTF.

The V call is TRBV19, the J call TRBJ2-7; 9 bases fit TRBD1. Germline V gene sequence: CDR1 LNHDA, CDR2 SQIVND (reference sequence). Trimming removed 5 bases from V and 2 bases from J; junction bases left unmatched: 4. The CDR3 has 14 residues. The DNA of the CDR3 is TGTGCCAGTAGTGCGACAGGGGGGACCTACGAGCAGTACTTC. It is translated as CASSATGGTYEQYF.

This rearrangement joins TRBV11-3 to TRBJ2-5; possible D gene TRBD1, 5 bases. Germline V CDR1 and CDR2: SGHNT, YENEEA. V lost 1 base to trimming and J lost 2 bases, with 11 bases between them. CDR3 length equals 15 residues. In nucleotides, the CDR3 is TGTGCCAGCAGCTTAGGGCAGGGTTCACAAGAGACCCAGTACTTC. Its protein is CASSLGQGSQETQYF. Full variable domain (rest looked up from reference TRBV11-3 and TRBJ2-5): EAGVVQSPRYKIIEKKQPVAFWCNPISGHNTLYWYLQNLGQGPELLIRYENEEAVDDSQLPKDRFSAERLKGVDSTLKIQPAELGDSAVYLCASSLGQGSQETQYFGPGTRLLVL.

The chain joins TRBV9 to TRBJ2-2; 8 nucleotides align to TRBD2. Germline CDR1 is SGDLS and CDR2 is YYNGEE. V gave up 0 bases and J gave up 4 bases; unmatched junction bases: 2. The CDR3 loop spans 15 amino acids. CDR3 protein: CASSVDGGATGELFF. The CDR3 DNA sequence: TGTGCCAGCAGCGTAGACGGGGGGGCCACCGGGGAGCTGTTTTTT.

With regard to this clone: One end of the junction varies from germline; a read error may be responsible. This chain's CDR3 is CASSPPKRTSGQFF. The CDR3 nucleotides read TGTGCCAGCTCCCCACCAAAGCGGACCAGTGGGCAGTTCTTC. The V and J genes are TRBV18 and TRBJ2-1; a possible D gene is TRBD2 (5 bases). This CDR3 is built from 14 residues. Germline CDR1 is KGHSH and CDR2 is LQKENI.

The chain is built from TRBV30 and TRBJ2-7; 8 bases fit TRBD2. This CDR3 spans 15 amino acids. Germline assignment: CDR1 GTSNPN and CDR2 SVGIG (reference sequence). Trimming took 3 bases from V and 5 from J; bases not matched to a gene: 12. CDR3 nucleotide sequence: TGTGCCTGGAGCCCCAGGACTAGCTTTTTCAACGAGCAGTACTTC. It translates to CAWSPRTSFFNEQYF.

V usage is TRBV7-9 and J usage is TRBJ1-4, with D unclear. With 2 bases removed from V and 8 bases from J, the gap between germline ends came to 15 bases. The CDR3 contains 15 residues. Germline V gives CDR1 SEHNR, CDR2 FQNEAQ (reference sequence). CDR3 residues: CASSLSLRDGEKLFF. The CDR3 bases are TGTGCCAGCAGCTTATCTCTCCGAGACGGGGAAAAACTGTTTTTT. The full variable domain, in which reference TRBV7-9 and TRBJ1-4 provide the parts outside the CDR3, is DTGVSQNPRHKITKRGQNVTFRCDPISEHNRLYWYRQTLGQGPEFLTYFQNEAQLEKSRLLSDRFSAERPKGSFSTLEIQRTEQGDSAMYLCASSLSLRDGEKLFFGSGTQLSVL.

V gene TRBV18 combines with J gene TRBJ2-7; 9 bases agree with TRBD1. V was clipped by 0 bases and J by 2 bases; unmatched bases: 5. The CDR3 sequence is 16 residues long. Germline CDR1 is KGHSH and CDR2 is LQKENI. The CDR3 spells CASSPPEGQGPYEQYF. CDR3 coding DNA: TGTGCCAGCTCACCACCAGAGGGACAGGGCCCCTACGAGCAGTACTTC.

The gene calls are TRBV7-6 and TRBJ1-2; D is perhaps TRBD1 (5 bases). Germline CDR1 SGHVS, CDR2 FNYEAQ. The V end was cut by 4 bases, the J end by 6 bases, with 18 bases between. The CDR3 consists of 15 residues. The CDR3 region is CASSSHPGGENGYTF. The CDR3 coding sequence is TGTGCCAGCAGCTCCCACCCGGGGGGAGAGAATGGCTACACCTTC.

This clone has a handful of counts. Additional DNA sequences in this sample encode the identical CDR3. The CDR3 protein is CASSTDRGFSYEQYF. As DNA, the CDR3 is TGTGCCAGCAGCACTGACAGGGGGTTCTCCTACGAGCAGTACTTC. The rearrangement uses TRBV5-4 and TRBJ2-7, with 9 bases aligning to TRBD1. Per the germline V gene, CDR1 is SGHNT and CDR2 is YYREEE (reference sequence). V was clipped by 4 bases and J by 0 bases; unmatched bases: 5. This CDR3 comprises 15 residues.

The chain couples TRBV4-3 to TRBJ2-4; 10 bases are a match to TRBD1. V lost 0 bases to trimming and J lost 8 bases; unmatched junction nucleotides: 7. The germline gives CDR1 LGHNA, CDR2 YSLEER. The CDR3 has 16 amino acids. The CDR3 region is CASSQEGQGSMDIQYF. In DNA form, the CDR3 reads TGCGCCAGCAGCCAAGAGGGACAGGGGAGTATGGACATTCAGTACTTC.

This rearrangement joins TRBV6-5 to TRBJ2-5; 8 positions match TRBD1. Germline assignment: CDR1 MNHEY and CDR2 SVGAGI. V lost 4 bases and J lost 5; bases outside the gene matches: 9. There are 15 residues in the CDR3. DNA for the CDR3: TGTGCCAGCAGTTCGACAGGGGCCGGGTGGGAGACCCAGTACTTC. This gives the protein CASSSTGAGWETQYF.

The chain couples TRBV25-1 to TRBJ1-1; no reliable D call. The CDR3 contains 13 residues. Germline V gives CDR1 MGHDK, CDR2 SYGVNS. Deletions cut 2 bases from V and 8 bases from J, with 12 bases between. The CDR3, as DNA: TGTGCCAGCAGTGAAAGCGTCGGCGGGGAAGCTTTCTTT. Translated, it gives CASSESVGGEAFF. The variable domain in full, with the rest retrieved from reference TRBV25-1 and TRBJ1-1, is EADIYQTPRYLVIGTGKKITLECSQTMGHDKMYWYQQDPGMELHLIHYSYGVNSTEKGDLSSESTVSRIRTEHFPLTLESARPSHTSQYLCASSESVGGEAFFGQGTRLTVV.

The chain combines TRBV5-1 with TRBJ1-4, with D maybe TRBD1 (5 bases). This CDR3 comprises 14 residues. Germline V gene lookup returns CDR1 SGHRS and CDR2 YFSETQ. V lost 0 bases, J lost 10 bases, and 13 bases lay in between. The chain's CDR3 is CASSLEGLGGKLFF. The CDR3 DNA follows: TGCGCCAGCAGCTTGGAGGGACTTGGCGGAAAACTGTTTTTT.

The rearrangement joins TRBV19 to TRBJ1-1; 9 bases fit TRBD1. The germline V gene encodes CDR1 LNHDA and CDR2 SQIVND (reference sequence). Trimming removed 4 bases from V and 0 bases from J; junction bases left unmatched: 3. The CDR3 runs 15 residues. The CDR3, as DNA: TGTGCCAGTAGTACGGGACAGGGAATGAACACTGAAGCTTTCTTT. It encodes CASSTGQGMNTEAFF.

The chain uses TRBV30 and TRBJ1-2; 7 bases fit TRBD1. The germline gives CDR1 GTSNPN, CDR2 SVGIG (reference sequence). The V gene end was trimmed by 2 bases and the J gene end by 1 base; junction bases not matched to a gene: 4. The CDR3 loop spans 14 amino acids. CDR3 amino acids: CAWSLGTVNYGYTF. The CDR3 coding sequence is TGTGCCTGGAGTCTAGGGACAGTTAACTATGGCTACACCTTC.

The rearrangement uses TRBV27 and TRBJ1-1; 9 nucleotides agree with TRBD1. V lost 9 bases to trimming and J lost 0 bases; unmatched junction nucleotides: 11. The CDR3 runs 16 residues. Germline V gives CDR1 MNHEY, CDR2 SMNVEV (reference sequence). CDR3 amino acids: CASSRGTGLMNTEAFF. The CDR3 coding sequence is TGTGCCAGTAGTAGAGGGACAGGGCTCATGAACACTGAAGCTTTCTTT.

This sequence joins TRBV18 and TRBJ1-6; a weak D match, TRBD1 (6 bases). V lost 0 bases and J 9 bases, leaving 15 bases between the germline ends. CDR1 is KGHSH, CDR2 LQKENI, per germline. The CDR3 sequence is 16 residues long. The CDR3 coding sequence is TGTGCCAGCTCACCACCGTTCTCAGGGGTAGGTTCACCCCTCCACTTT. This encodes CASSPPFSGVGSPLHF.